In its sample, the clone carrying this T cell receptor beta chain was seen a few times. This sample stems from a study of blood T cell repertoires in COVID-19. Whole-study context: The United States, Italy and Spain were the sources of the acute and convalescent COVID-19 samples. PBMCs, B-cell-depleted T cells, or T cells were the source of the cDNA or gDNA that made up the material.

Methods used by the authors: It was from reference gene primer amplification that nucleated cell counts were estimated. Sequencing was performed with immunoSEQ multiplex PCR; in TCRdb, only in-frame clones are kept and a portion is missing. Clonal size and the V and J genes are those of that table, whereas D and trimming came from the DNA. The table lists fewer than 100,000 clones, more than 80% of them singletons, with about a tenth in the top ten. V dropped 2 bases and J dropped 5 bases, with 22 bases sitting between them. CDR1 and CDR2 from the germline V gene are MRHNA and SNTAGT. The CDR3 spans 18 residues.

The sample comprised peripheral blood. This chain connects TRBV6-4 to TRBJ1-5; possible D gene TRBD1, 5 bases. This clonotype was obtained from a woman in her 70s with acute or convalescent COVID-19. In DNA, the CDR3 is TGTGCCAGCAGTGACGAAGGGGTCGGCAGGGCACGTTATCAGCCCCAGCATTTT. Translating it yields CASSDEGVGRARYQPQHF.